The 19 T cell receptor beta chains reported below all come from one sample, sequenced in a study of blood T cell repertoires in COVID-19. Sequencing was performed with immunoSEQ multiplex PCR; in TCRdb, only in-frame clones are kept and a portion is missing. Of more than 200,000 clones listed, roughly 84% are singletons. Sequenced input: peripheral blood. The receptors come from a woman older than 75 with COVID-19, enrolled during active disease.

The chain carries TRBV6-8 and TRBJ2-1; 7 bases are shared with TRBD2. V dropped 8 bases and J dropped 0; count of bases not matched to a gene: 4. The CDR3 totals 14 residues. From germline, CDR1 is MNHGY and CDR2 SAAAGT. CDR3 coding DNA: TGTGCCAGCGGGGGGGTGAGCTCCTACAATGAGCAGTTCTTC. Its translation is CASGGVSSYNEQFF.

This chain links TRBV28 with TRBJ1-2; 8 nucleotides align to TRBD1. The V and J ends lost 4 bases and 8 bases, in that order; junction bases with no gene match: 9. CDR3 length equals 14 residues. The V gene's germline CDR1 is MDHEN and CDR2 SYDVKM. The CDR3 spells CASSYRANRGGYTF. The CDR3 DNA follows: TGTGCCAGCAGTTACAGGGCAAACAGGGGGGGCTACACCTTC.

The chain combines TRBV6-5 with TRBJ1-5; 8 bases are a match to TRBD1. CDR1 MNHEY and CDR2 SVGAGI come from the germline V gene. The J segment lost 7 bases and the V segment lost 0 bases, leaving 5 bases of the junction unmatched. The CDR3 runs to 15 residues. CDR3 loop: CASSYSRTGNQPQHF. For the CDR3, the DNA is TGTGCCAGCAGTTACTCCAGGACAGGGAACCAGCCCCAGCATTTT.

This clone has just a few counts. The CDR3 region has the DNA TGTGCCAGTGCCGTGGCGGTATATGGCTACACCTTC. It is translated as CASAVAVYGYTF. The chain links TRBV28 to TRBJ1-2; no clear D. The CDR3 totals 12 residues. V dropped 9 bases and J dropped 5 bases, with 13 bases sitting between them. Germline loops: CDR1 MDHEN, CDR2 SYDVKM.

The chain couples TRBV9 to TRBJ2-2; TRBD1 agrees at 11 bases. Germline assignment: CDR1 SGDLS and CDR2 YYNGEE. Trimming took 4 bases from V and 6 from J; bases not matched to a gene: 5. The CDR3 sequence is 15 residues long. The CDR3, as DNA: TGTGCCAGCAGCCCCCTGGGACAGGGGGCCGGGGAGCTGTTTTTT. This gives the protein CASSPLGQGAGELFF.

This rearrangement joins TRBV7-2 to TRBJ1-4; D is uncertain. The CDR3 is 15 amino acids. Trimming left V 4 bases short and J 8 bases short, with 17 bases between. From germline, CDR1 is SGHTA and CDR2 FQGNSA. The chain's CDR3 is CASSSSRSPGEKLFF. CDR3 DNA: TGTGCCAGCAGCTCGTCGAGGAGTCCGGGGGAAAAACTGTTTTTT. The complete variable domain, with remaining parts taken from reference TRBV7-2 and TRBJ1-4, reads GAGVSQSPSNKVTEKGKDVELRCDPISGHTALYWYRQSLGQGLEFLIYFQGNSAPDKSGLPSDRFSAERTGGSVSTLTIQRTQQEDSAVYLCASSSSRSPGEKLFFGSGTQLSVL.

The chain links TRBV5-1 to TRBJ2-4; tentatively, D is TRBD1 (6 bases). CDR1 is SGHRS, CDR2 YFSETQ, per germline. V was clipped by 0 bases and J by 3 bases, with 7 bases between them. The CDR3 consists of 14 residues. Here the CDR3 DNA reads TGCGCCAGCAGCTTGGACAGGGTCAAAAACATTCAGTACTTC. As protein: CASSLDRVKNIQYF.

The sample holds a few counts of this clone. This sequence joins TRBV6-2 or TRBV6-3 and TRBJ1-1; TRBD1 agrees at 9 bases. Trimming took 5 bases from V and 5 from J; bases not matched to a gene: 9. Germline CDR1 and CDR2: MNHEY and SVGEGT. The CDR3 loop spans 15 amino acids. CDR3 DNA sequence: TGTGCCAGCAGTCCCCAGACAGGGGGTACGACTGAAGCTTTCTTT. This codes for CASSPQTGGTTEAFF.

The CDR3 region has the DNA TGTGCCAGCAGCCCAGAGGCCATTATGAACACTGAAGCTTTCTTT. As protein: CASSPEAIMNTEAFF. V is TRBV2 and J is TRBJ1-1; no reliable D call. V was cut by 6 bases and J by 0 bases, with 14 bases left in between. CDR1 and CDR2 from the germline V gene are SNHLY and FYNNEI. The CDR3 runs to 15 residues.

The chain combines TRBV10-3 with TRBJ2-3, with a weak D call TRBD1 (6 bases). The CDR3 sequence is 14 residues long. With 2 bases removed from V and 4 bases from J, the gap between germline ends came to 10 bases. The germline gives CDR1 ENHRY, CDR2 SYGVKD. The CDR3 protein is CAISEGGRADTQYF. The CDR3 DNA sequence: TGTGCCATCAGTGAGGGGGGCCGGGCAGATACGCAGTATTTT.

The J gene is TRBJ1-1, the V gene TRBV6-6, with D perhaps matching TRBD1 (5 bases). The germline gives CDR1 MNHNY, CDR2 SVGAGI (reference sequence). The ends were cut back, 6 bases at V and 3 bases at J, with 5 bases in the middle. The CDR3 totals 11 residues. CDR3 sequence reads: CASRGDTEAFF. In nucleotides, the CDR3 is TGTGCCAGCAGAGGGGACACTGAAGCTTTCTTT.

This chain uses TRBV27 with TRBJ2-1, with 11 bases identical to TRBD1. Germline CDR1 reads MNHEY; CDR2 reads SMNVEV (reference sequence). Unmatched junction bases numbered 5, after V lost 2 bases and J lost 8 bases. CDR3 length equals 15 residues. The CDR3 reads CASSLRDRGTYEQFF. DNA of the CDR3: TGTGCCAGCAGTTTAAGGGACAGGGGGACTTATGAGCAGTTCTTC.

The chain has TRBV4-3 and TRBJ1-6; D is possibly TRBD1 (5 bases). Trimming took off 4 bases at V and 10 bases at J, with 14 bases between the two ends. The CDR3 has 14 amino acids. Germline V gives CDR1 LGHNA, CDR2 YSLEER. The CDR3: CASSPTRDESPLHF. CDR3 sequence (DNA): TGCGCCAGCAGCCCTACGCGGGACGAGTCACCCCTCCACTTT.

The V and J genes are TRBV18 and TRBJ1-2; D uncertain. V was clipped by 2 bases and J by 3 bases, with 7 bases between them. Per the germline V gene, CDR1 is KGHSH and CDR2 is LQKENI. The CDR3 is 13 amino acids. CDR3 bases: TGTGCCAGCTCACCAACAGAAGACTATGGCTACACCTTC. Its protein is CASSPTEDYGYTF.

This chain links TRBV5-1 with TRBJ2-1, with D possibly being TRBD1 (6 bases). The CDR3 loop spans 15 amino acids. V dropped 4 bases and J dropped 1 base, with 12 bases sitting between them. Germline V gives CDR1 SGHRS, CDR2 YFSETQ. In DNA form, the CDR3 reads TGCGCCAGCAGCCCCACCGGGACATCCTACAATGAGCAGTTCTTC. Translating gives CASSPTGTSYNEQFF.

V and J are TRBV7-2 and TRBJ2-3; D remains ambiguous. The CDR3 totals 14 residues. In germline, CDR1 is SGHTA, CDR2 FQGNSA. The V end lost 1 base, the J end lost 0 bases, and 5 bases lay between the germline ends. CDR3 in amino acids: CASSLDYSTDTQYF. In nucleotides, the CDR3 is TGTGCCAGCAGCTTAGACTATAGCACAGATACGCAGTATTTT.

The V call is TRBV5-1, the J call TRBJ2-3; TRBD2 agrees at 7 bases. Trimming removed 4 bases from V and 2 bases from J; junction bases left unmatched: 13. This CDR3 is 17 amino acids long. Per the germline V gene, CDR1 is SGHRS and CDR2 is YFSETQ. CDR3 region: CASSAFISGVNTDTQYF. The CDR3 region has the DNA TGCGCCAGCAGCGCCTTTATCAGCGGGGTAAACACAGATACGCAGTATTTT.

J is TRBJ2-3 and V is TRBV29-1; 7 positions agree with TRBD1. V dropped 6 bases and J dropped 1; count of bases not matched to a gene: 7. The CDR3 length is 14 residues. Looked up from germline, CDR1 is SQVTM and CDR2 is ANQGSEA. The CDR3 sequence is CSVLNRGGTDTQYF. The DNA of the CDR3 is TGCAGCGTCCTGAACAGGGGCGGCACAGATACGCAGTATTTT.

CDR3 DNA: TGTGCCAGCAAGGCGGGTATATCCTACAATGAGCAGTTCTTC. As protein: CASKAGISYNEQFF. The chain employs TRBV6-6 and TRBJ2-1, with a tentative D call TRBD2 (5 bases). The CDR3 spans 14 residues. Germline CDR1 is MNHNY and CDR2 is SVGAGI (reference sequence). Deletions cut 7 bases from V and 1 base from J, with 11 bases between.